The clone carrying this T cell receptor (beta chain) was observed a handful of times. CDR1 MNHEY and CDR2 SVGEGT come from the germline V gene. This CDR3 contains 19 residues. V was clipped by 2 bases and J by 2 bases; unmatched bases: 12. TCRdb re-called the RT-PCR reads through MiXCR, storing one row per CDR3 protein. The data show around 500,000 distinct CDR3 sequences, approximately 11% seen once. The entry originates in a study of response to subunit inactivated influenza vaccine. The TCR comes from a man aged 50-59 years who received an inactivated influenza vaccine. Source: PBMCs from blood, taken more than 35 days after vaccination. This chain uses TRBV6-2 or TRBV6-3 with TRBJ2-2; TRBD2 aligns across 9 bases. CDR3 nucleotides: TGTGCCAGCAGTTACCTCGTGGGTAGCGGGAGCCCAAACACCGGGGAGCTGTTTTTT. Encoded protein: CASSYLVGSGSPNTGELFF.